This TCR beta chain is drawn from a study of blood T cells in healthy people across ages. This clonotype was detected only a few times. With 4 bases clipped from V and 1 base from J, the junction kept 18 bases outside the gene matches. CDR1 SGHAT and CDR2 FQNNGV come from the germline V gene. The CDR3 consists of 22 residues. A second PCR, run for 7 to 11 cycles, used a sample-barcoded 5' primer plus a J-beta primer mix. In TCRdb, the 5' RACE reads were re-called with MiXCR into one record per CDR3 protein. The sample carries roughly 2 million distinct CDR3 sequences, 40% to 55% recorded once. This TCR was sampled from a woman aged 40 to 49 in good health. Sequences were obtained from blood. The rearrangement joins TRBV11-2 to TRBJ2-3, with TRBD2 matching over 15 bases. The CDR3 region is CASSSQTPGLAGGRSGTDTQYF. CDR3 in DNA: TGTGCCAGCAGCTCCCAGACCCCGGGACTAGCGGGGGGCAGATCTGGCACAGATACGCAGTATTTT.